Listed below are T cell receptor beta chains from one sample, sequenced in a study of technical replicates of blood from several donors. The assay was immunoSEQ multiplex PCR, and TCRdb's table has in-frame clones only and misses some. This table has tens of thousands of clones, nearly 98% appearing once. Sequencing used T cells isolated from PBMCs. All receptors derive from a human donor in good health. CDR3s include the opening cysteine and the closing phenylalanine or tryptophan. Fields, in order: D gene, clone size, J gene, V gene, CDR3 protein, CDR3 DNA. D genes are given only for firm matches. The size entry is marked missing in some rows and otherwise reads once, few, many or a size class.

d_gene: -
abundance: -
j_gene: TRBJ2-7
v_gene: TRBV2
CDR3aa: CASSELAPRSYEQYF
CDR3nt: TGTGCCAGCAGTGAATTGGCTCCGAGGTCCTACGAGCAGTACTTC

d_gene: TRBD2
abundance: -
j_gene: TRBJ2-1
v_gene: TRBV30
CDR3aa: CAWSRGGSYNEQFF
CDR3nt: TGTGCCTGGAGTCGGGGGGGCTCCTACAATGAGCAGTTCTTC

d_gene: -
abundance: -
j_gene: TRBJ2-2
v_gene: TRBV19
CDR3aa: CASSSPPGGRTGELFF
CDR3nt: TGTGCCAGTAGTAGCCCGCCGGGCGGGCGCACCGGGGAGCTGTTTTTT

d_gene: TRBD1
abundance: -
j_gene: TRBJ2-5
v_gene: TRBV27
CDR3aa: CASSSWDRLQETQYF
CDR3nt: TGTGCCAGCAGTAGCTGGGACAGACTTCAAGAGACCCAGTACTTC

d_gene: TRBD1
abundance: once
j_gene: TRBJ1-4
v_gene: TRBV9
CDR3aa: CASSAGTGDEKLFF
CDR3nt: TGTGCCAGCAGCGCGGGGACAGGGGATGAAAAACTGTTTTTT

d_gene: TRBD1
abundance: -
j_gene: TRBJ2-7
v_gene: TRBV5-1
CDR3aa: CASSLEGQPYRDEQYF
CDR3nt: TGCGCCAGCAGCTTGGAGGGACAGCCCTACAGGGACGAGCAGTACTTC

d_gene: TRBD1
abundance: -
j_gene: TRBJ2-2
v_gene: TRBV7-7
CDR3aa: CASSPDRGRTGELFF
CDR3nt: TGTGCTAGCAGCCCCGACAGGGGCCGGACCGGGGAGCTGTTTTTT

d_gene: TRBD1
abundance: -
j_gene: TRBJ1-1
v_gene: TRBV5-6
CDR3aa: CASSLTGTGRSTEAFF
CDR3nt: TGTGCCAGCAGCTTGACCGGGACAGGGCGATCGACTGAAGCTTTCTTT

d_gene: -
abundance: -
j_gene: TRBJ1-2
v_gene: TRBV10-1
CDR3aa: CASSQGHFGGYTF
CDR3nt: TGCGCCAGCAGTCAGGGACATTTTGGTGGCTACACCTTC

d_gene: TRBD2
abundance: -
j_gene: TRBJ2-1
v_gene: TRBV5-4
CDR3aa: CASFSGSSYNEQFF
CDR3nt: TGTGCCAGCTTTAGCGGGAGCTCCTACAATGAGCAGTTCTTC

d_gene: -
abundance: -
j_gene: TRBJ1-5
v_gene: TRBV6-1
CDR3aa: CASSESSPGHRLNQPQHF
CDR3nt: TGTGCCAGCAGTGAATCTTCCCCGGGACACAGACTAAATCAGCCCCAGCATTTT

d_gene: -
abundance: -
j_gene: TRBJ1-2
v_gene: TRBV2
CDR3aa: CAQNYGYTF
CDR3nt: TGTGCCCAGAACTATGGCTACACCTTC

d_gene: -
abundance: -
j_gene: TRBJ2-4
v_gene: TRBV7-9
CDR3aa: CASSSALLAKNIQYF
CDR3nt: TGTGCCAGCAGCTCAGCATTACTAGCCAAAAACATTCAGTACTTC

d_gene: -
abundance: -
j_gene: TRBJ1-1
v_gene: TRBV11-2
CDR3aa: CASSTQGPEAFF
CDR3nt: TGTGCCAGCAGCACACAGGGCCCTGAAGCTTTCTTT

d_gene: TRBD1
abundance: few
j_gene: TRBJ1-1
v_gene: TRBV28
CDR3aa: CASSSPTGVHTEAFF
CDR3nt: TGTGCCAGCAGTTCCCCAACAGGGGTCCACACTGAAGCTTTCTTT

d_gene: -
abundance: -
j_gene: TRBJ1-3
v_gene: TRBV5-3
CDR3aa: CARSLDGQSHTIYF
CDR3nt: TGTGCCAGAAGCTTGGATGGACAGTCTCACACCATATATTTT

d_gene: TRBD1
abundance: -
j_gene: TRBJ1-1
v_gene: TRBV7-3
CDR3aa: CASSFTSGTGWNEAFF
CDR3nt: TGTGCCAGCAGCTTCACCTCCGGGACAGGGTGGAATGAAGCTTTCTTT

d_gene: TRBD2
abundance: -
j_gene: TRBJ2-3
v_gene: TRBV4-1
CDR3aa: CASSQEGRGLAGGSDTQYF
CDR3nt: TGCGCCAGCAGCCAAGAGGGTAGGGGGTTAGCGGGAGGGTCAGATACGCAGTATTTT

d_gene: -
abundance: once
j_gene: TRBJ2-2
v_gene: TRBV19
CDR3aa: CASSASQGPHGELFF
CDR3nt: TGTGCCAGTAGTGCATCTCAGGGGCCCCACGGGGAGCTGTTTTTT

d_gene: -
abundance: -
j_gene: TRBJ2-7
v_gene: TRBV10-2
CDR3aa: CASSQYEQYF
CDR3nt: TGCGCCAGCAGCCAGTACGAGCAGTACTTC

d_gene: TRBD1
abundance: -
j_gene: TRBJ2-1
v_gene: TRBV7-6
CDR3aa: CASSPEGASLWYNEQFF
CDR3nt: TGTGCCAGCAGCCCCGAGGGGGCTAGCCTTTGGTACAATGAGCAGTTCTTC

d_gene: TRBD2
abundance: -
j_gene: TRBJ2-3
v_gene: TRBV5-1
CDR3aa: CASSLESSGTSGSHSTDTQYF
CDR3nt: TGCGCCAGCAGCTTGGAGTCTTCCGGGACTAGCGGCTCTCACTCCACAGATACGCAGTATTTT

d_gene: -
abundance: -
j_gene: TRBJ2-3
v_gene: TRBV10-3
CDR3aa: CAISESKSWLASRRRDTQYF
CDR3nt: TGTGCCATCAGTGAGTCCAAATCATGGTTAGCTTCGCGGAGGCGGGATACGCAGTATTTT

d_gene: -
abundance: -
j_gene: TRBJ1-1
v_gene: TRBV5-1
CDR3aa: CASSLFVVTGNTEAFF
CDR3nt: TGCGCCAGCAGCTTGTTTGTTGTGACAGGGAACACTGAAGCTTTCTTT

d_gene: TRBD1
abundance: -
j_gene: TRBJ1-3
v_gene: TRBV10-3
CDR3aa: CAIRGTVEGNTIYF
CDR3nt: TGTGCCATCAGGGGGACAGTGGAAGGAAACACCATATATTTT

d_gene: -
abundance: -
j_gene: TRBJ1-4
v_gene: TRBV2
CDR3aa: CASSEMGGELFF
CDR3nt: TGTGCCAGCAGTGAAATGGGAGGAGAACTGTTTTTT

d_gene: -
abundance: -
j_gene: TRBJ2-5
v_gene: TRBV4-1
CDR3aa: CASSLITGIDETQYF
CDR3nt: TGCGCCAGCAGCCTTATAACAGGGATAGACGAGACCCAGTACTTC

d_gene: -
abundance: -
j_gene: TRBJ2-7
v_gene: TRBV29-1
CDR3aa: CSVEQAGYEQYF
CDR3nt: TGCAGCGTTGAACAGGCAGGCTACGAGCAGTACTTC

d_gene: TRBD1
abundance: -
j_gene: TRBJ1-2
v_gene: TRBV6-5
CDR3aa: CASSYADREGGYTF
CDR3nt: TGTGCCAGCAGTTACGCGGACAGGGAGGGTGGCTACACCTTC

d_gene: TRBD2
abundance: -
j_gene: TRBJ2-1
v_gene: TRBV7-6
CDR3aa: CASSSASGRDEQFF
CDR3nt: TGTGCCAGCAGCTCCGCTAGCGGGAGGGATGAGCAGTTCTTC

d_gene: -
abundance: -
j_gene: TRBJ1-3
v_gene: TRBV7-9
CDR3aa: CASTQTGIPGNTIYF
CDR3nt: TGTGCCAGCACCCAGACAGGAATCCCTGGAAACACCATATATTTT

d_gene: TRBD1
abundance: -
j_gene: TRBJ2-7
v_gene: TRBV5-1
CDR3aa: CASSLEKGAHEQYF
CDR3nt: TGCGCCAGCAGCTTGGAAAAGGGGGCTCACGAGCAGTACTTC